This TCR beta chain derives from a study of blood T cell repertoires in COVID-19. Method: immunoSEQ multiplex PCR; TCRdb's copy keeps in-frame clones and lacks some. The sample contains fewer than 250,000 clones, around nine tenths of which appear only once. The V end was cut by 0 bases, the J end by 4 bases, with 4 bases between. Germline-derived CDR1 and CDR2 are SGHNT and YYREEE (reference sequence). The CDR3 is made up of 12 amino acids. Ages ranged from about 18 to 89 years, with residence in approximately 23 US areas. Assignment of participants to cohorts was predicated upon participant-reported clinical history.

The sequence came from a man aged 25-45 years in a cohort exposed to, infected with or recovered from COVID-19 (not recorded which). The chain has TRBV5-4 and TRBJ1-1, with no clear D. The sequencing input was PBMCs or T cells enriched from blood (not recorded which). The CDR3 sequence is CASSLGLTEAFF. The DNA of the CDR3 is TGTGCCAGCAGCTTGGGTCTCACTGAAGCTTTCTTT.